The following is a T cell receptor beta chain sequence with its context. What it binds is unknown. These data originate in a study of a mutant IDH1 vaccine in newly diagnosed glioma. Study background: Treated patients comprised approximately 60% males and about 40% females, mean age about 40 years.

As for time point: week 23, last vaccination. Doses comprised 300 ug of mutant IDH1 20-mer peptide each, plus topical imiquimod. Assay used: immunoSEQ multiplex PCR; TCRdb lists only in-frame clones, some missing. Of 60,000 to 85,000 clones listed, more than 80% were seen once; the top ten hold over 0.6%. Trimming removed 8 bases from V and 1 base from J, with 12 bases in between. Germline V gene data show CDR1 as MNHNS and CDR2 as SASEGT. The CDR3 runs to 13 residues. This rearrangement joins TRBV6-1 to TRBJ2-7; no clear D gene. The receptor comes from a woman aged 45-65 years with glioma. Sequences were derived from PBMCs, sampled from a glioma patient whose treatment included an IDH1 peptide vaccine. DNA of the CDR3: TGTGCCAGCTTATACGGCGGATCCTACGAGCAGTACTTC. Its translation: CASLYGGSYEQYF.